The subject of this entry is one TCR beta chain. The antigen is unknown. The data derive from a study of cytomegalovirus exposure and HLA in healthy donors. General study points: Accounts indicate the classifier identified cytomegalovirus status with strong specificity and sensitivity. According to a subsequent analysis, TCR clusters from the first cohort were inclined to appear together in the 120 validation repertoires.

Sequenced by immunoSEQ multiplex PCR; TCRdb stores in-frame clones only, minus some. The table lists over 250,000 clones, 80% to 90% of them singletons. The specimen sequenced was PBMCs. The clonotype comes from a woman under 30 in good health and CMV-seronegative.

The chain's CDR3 is CASSYRLAYEQFF. The DNA of the CDR3 is TGTGCCAGCAGTTACCGGCTAGCGTATGAGCAGTTCTTC. The rearrangement uses TRBV6-5 and TRBJ2-1; D possibly corresponds to TRBD2 (6 bases). Germline V gene data show CDR1 as MNHEY and CDR2 as SVGAGI. The CDR3 spans 13 residues. V lost 2 bases, J lost 8 bases, and 10 bases lay in between.